Listed below are T cell receptor beta chains from one sample, sequenced in a study of T cell responses to AZD1222 COVID-19 vaccine. Profiled with immunoSEQ multiplex PCR; TCRdb holds only in-frame clones, not every one. The sample has approximately 150,000 clones; 90% to 95% are singletons. This specimen was peripheral blood, taken 28 days after the second AZD1222 dose. The receptors were sampled from an adult who received the AZD1222 COVID-19 vaccine. Each CDR3 is given with its conserved first and last residue. The order of the fields is clone size, J gene, V gene, D gene, CDR3 length, CDR3 DNA, CDR3 protein. D genes are given only for firm matches. The listing skips clone size in some rows; elsewhere it reads once, few, many or a size class.

clone size: NA; J gene: TRBJ1-1; V gene: TRBV28; D gene: NA; CDR3 length: 14; CDR3 DNA: TGTGCCAGCAGCGACCAGGGAACGAACACTGAAGCTTTCTTT; CDR3 protein: CASSDQGTNTEAFF
clone size: NA; J gene: TRBJ2-1; V gene: TRBV29-1; D gene: TRBD1; CDR3 length: 14; CDR3 DNA: TGCAGCGGGCCGAGACAGGGCTCCTACAATGAGCAGTTCTTC; CDR3 protein: CSGPRQGSYNEQFF
clone size: NA; J gene: TRBJ1-5; V gene: TRBV7-9; D gene: NA; CDR3 length: 13; CDR3 DNA: TGTGCCAGCAGCTCGGACAGATTGCAGCCCCAGCATTTT; CDR3 protein: CASSSDRLQPQHF
clone size: NA; J gene: TRBJ1-5; V gene: TRBV19; D gene: NA; CDR3 length: 14; CDR3 DNA: TGTGCCAGTATTCGGCTGGGAAGCAATCAGCCCCAGCATTTT; CDR3 protein: CASIRLGSNQPQHF
clone size: NA; J gene: TRBJ1-3; V gene: TRBV6-6; D gene: NA; CDR3 length: 17; CDR3 DNA: TGTGCCAGCAGTCGCGAAAGGAGGGGGATCTCTGGAAACACCATATATTTT; CDR3 protein: CASSRERRGISGNTIYF
clone size: NA; J gene: TRBJ1-1; V gene: TRBV7-9; D gene: NA; CDR3 length: 13; CDR3 DNA: TGTGCCAGCAGCCCCCCAGACAGCTTTAAAGCTTTCTTT; CDR3 protein: CASSPPDSFKAFF
clone size: NA; J gene: TRBJ2-1; V gene: TRBV24-1; D gene: NA; CDR3 length: 17; CDR3 DNA: TGTGCCACCAGTGACATAGGCGGCCCTCCCTCCTACAATGAGCAGTTCTTC; CDR3 protein: CATSDIGGPPSYNEQFF
clone size: NA; J gene: TRBJ1-5; V gene: TRBV27; D gene: NA; CDR3 length: 14; CDR3 DNA: TGTGCCAGCATAGGGAGGCAGGGTCATCAGCCCCAGCATTTT; CDR3 protein: CASIGRQGHQPQHF
clone size: once; J gene: TRBJ1-2; V gene: TRBV5-4; D gene: TRBD1; CDR3 length: 13; CDR3 DNA: TGTGCCAGCAGCCGGGACAGGGGGCTAGTCTACACCTTC; CDR3 protein: CASSRDRGLVYTF
clone size: once; J gene: TRBJ1-4; V gene: TRBV7-6; D gene: NA; CDR3 length: 15; CDR3 DNA: TGTGCCAGCAGCTTGACAGCCTCAACTAATGAAAAACTGTTTTTT; CDR3 protein: CASSLTASTNEKLFF
clone size: NA; J gene: TRBJ1-6; V gene: TRBV7-9; D gene: TRBD1; CDR3 length: 15; CDR3 DNA: TGTGCCAGCAGCGCAAACAGGGGAATGGATTCACCCCTCCACTTT; CDR3 protein: CASSANRGMDSPLHF
clone size: once; J gene: TRBJ2-7; V gene: TRBV7-8; D gene: TRBD2; CDR3 length: 12; CDR3 DNA: TGTGCCAGCAGCCGAAACCTAGCGGACCAGTACTTC; CDR3 protein: CASSRNLADQYF
clone size: NA; J gene: TRBJ1-5; V gene: TRBV7-2; D gene: NA; CDR3 length: 14; CDR3 DNA: TGTGCCAGCAGCTATCTTCCGGGCGAGCAGCCCCAGCATTTT; CDR3 protein: CASSYLPGEQPQHF
clone size: NA; J gene: TRBJ1-2; V gene: TRBV27; D gene: NA; CDR3 length: 14; CDR3 DNA: TGTGCCAGCAGTTCGCGGGGACCTGGCTATGGCTACACCTTC; CDR3 protein: CASSSRGPGYGYTF
clone size: NA; J gene: TRBJ1-6; V gene: TRBV7-2; D gene: NA; CDR3 length: 15; CDR3 DNA: TGTGCCAGCAGCTTAGGCGGGGGGATCGATTCACCCCTCCACTTT; CDR3 protein: CASSLGGGIDSPLHF
clone size: NA; J gene: TRBJ1-1; V gene: TRBV27; D gene: NA; CDR3 length: 16; CDR3 DNA: TGTGCCAGCAGTTCCGACAGGCGTCTTGTTTGGGCTGAAGCTTTCTTT; CDR3 protein: CASSSDRRLVWAEAFF
clone size: NA; J gene: TRBJ2-2; V gene: TRBV5-1; D gene: NA; CDR3 length: 16; CDR3 DNA: TGCGCCAGCAGCCTGCCGCGGGACACGGCCACCGGGGAGCTGTTTTTT; CDR3 protein: CASSLPRDTATGELFF
clone size: NA; J gene: TRBJ1-5; V gene: TRBV19; D gene: TRBD1; CDR3 length: 18; CDR3 DNA: TGTGCCAGTAGGAGCCGGGACAGGGGGCTATCCAGCAATCAGCCCCAGCATTTT; CDR3 protein: CASRSRDRGLSSNQPQHF
clone size: NA; J gene: TRBJ2-7; V gene: TRBV21-1; D gene: NA; CDR3 length: 15; CDR3 DNA: TGTGCCAGCAGCAAGGCGGACAGGGGTCGCTACGAGCAGTACTTC; CDR3 protein: CASSKADRGRYEQYF
clone size: NA; J gene: TRBJ1-6; V gene: TRBV7-9; D gene: NA; CDR3 length: 14; CDR3 DNA: TGTGCCAGCAGCCAAGGGGGACATAATTCACCCCTCCACTTT; CDR3 protein: CASSQGGHNSPLHF
clone size: NA; J gene: TRBJ1-2; V gene: TRBV19; D gene: TRBD1; CDR3 length: 13; CDR3 DNA: TGTGCCAGTAGTCCTGGACAGGGTGTGGGCTACACCTTC; CDR3 protein: CASSPGQGVGYTF
clone size: NA; J gene: TRBJ2-3; V gene: TRBV7-3; D gene: NA; CDR3 length: 13; CDR3 DNA: TGTGCCAGCAGCGTAGGGGGGTCAGATACGCAGTATTTT; CDR3 protein: CASSVGGSDTQYF
clone size: NA; J gene: TRBJ1-1; V gene: TRBV6-2/TRBV6-3; D gene: NA; CDR3 length: 18; CDR3 DNA: TGTGCCAGCAGTTGTGAAAGGCCTGAACTCTCCTTGAACACTGAAGCTTTCTTT; CDR3 protein: CASSCERPELSLNTEAFF
clone size: NA; J gene: TRBJ1-1; V gene: TRBV9; D gene: NA; CDR3 length: 14; CDR3 DNA: TGTGCCAGCAGCGAGCTACGGGTGAACACTGAAGCTTTCTTT; CDR3 protein: CASSELRVNTEAFF
clone size: NA; J gene: TRBJ2-3; V gene: TRBV3-1/TRBV3-2; D gene: NA; CDR3 length: 15; CDR3 DNA: TGTGCCAGCAGCCAACAACTCCTAAGCACAGATACGCAGTATTTT; CDR3 protein: CASSQQLLSTDTQYF
clone size: NA; J gene: TRBJ2-7; V gene: TRBV6-5; D gene: TRBD2; CDR3 length: 15; CDR3 DNA: TGTGCCAGCAGTTACTCTGGAGTAGCGGGTTTCGAGCAGTACTTC; CDR3 protein: CASSYSGVAGFEQYF
clone size: once; J gene: TRBJ1-1; V gene: TRBV18; D gene: NA; CDR3 length: 14; CDR3 DNA: TGTGCCAGCTCACCTACAGGGAGGGACACTGAAGCTTTCTTT; CDR3 protein: CASSPTGRDTEAFF
clone size: NA; J gene: TRBJ2-1; V gene: TRBV9; D gene: TRBD2; CDR3 length: 15; CDR3 DNA: TGTGCCAGCAGCCCTTGGACTAGCTCAAGCAATGAGCAGTTCTTC; CDR3 protein: CASSPWTSSSNEQFF
clone size: NA; J gene: TRBJ1-1; V gene: TRBV12-3/TRBV12-4; D gene: NA; CDR3 length: 13; CDR3 DNA: TGTGCCAGCATTAAAAGAGAGAGGACTGAAGCTTTCTTT; CDR3 protein: CASIKRERTEAFF
clone size: NA; J gene: TRBJ2-1; V gene: TRBV2; D gene: NA; CDR3 length: 12; CDR3 DNA: TGTGCCAGCAGCCCCTTAAGCGATGAGCAGTTCTTC; CDR3 protein: CASSPLSDEQFF
clone size: NA; J gene: TRBJ2-7; V gene: TRBV5-6; D gene: NA; CDR3 length: 13; CDR3 DNA: TGTGCCAGCAGCCTTGGGGTCTTCTACGAGCAGTACTTC; CDR3 protein: CASSLGVFYEQYF
clone size: once; J gene: TRBJ2-2; V gene: TRBV19; D gene: NA; CDR3 length: 15; CDR3 DNA: TGTGCCAGTAGTATAAAACAGGGTCCGAGTGGGGAGCTGTTTTTT; CDR3 protein: CASSIKQGPSGELFF
clone size: NA; J gene: TRBJ1-1; V gene: TRBV7-2; D gene: NA; CDR3 length: 13; CDR3 DNA: TGTGCCAGCAGCTTTTACCGGAACACTGAAGCTTTCTTT; CDR3 protein: CASSFYRNTEAFF
clone size: NA; J gene: TRBJ2-7; V gene: TRBV3-1/TRBV3-2; D gene: TRBD2; CDR3 length: 16; CDR3 DNA: TGTGCCAGCAGCCTGGCGAGGCGGGGGGACGCCTACGAGCAGTACTTC; CDR3 protein: CASSLARRGDAYEQYF
clone size: NA; J gene: TRBJ1-1; V gene: TRBV5-1; D gene: NA; CDR3 length: 16; CDR3 DNA: TGCGCCAGCAGCTTGGGTCTCGGGCAATTGAACACTGAAGCTTTCTTT; CDR3 protein: CASSLGLGQLNTEAFF
clone size: NA; J gene: TRBJ1-6; V gene: TRBV2; D gene: NA; CDR3 length: 14; CDR3 DNA: TGTGCCAGCTCGGCAGTCTCCTATAATTCACCCCTCCACTTT; CDR3 protein: CASSAVSYNSPLHF
clone size: NA; J gene: TRBJ1-2; V gene: TRBV5-6; D gene: NA; CDR3 length: 13; CDR3 DNA: TGTGCCAGCAGCCCGCTTTCTCATTATGGCTACACCTTC; CDR3 protein: CASSPLSHYGYTF
clone size: NA; J gene: TRBJ2-5; V gene: TRBV6-2/TRBV6-3; D gene: NA; CDR3 length: 13; CDR3 DNA: TGTGCCAGCAGTTTCGCGGGCCAAGAGACCCAGTACTTC; CDR3 protein: CASSFAGQETQYF
clone size: NA; J gene: TRBJ1-1; V gene: TRBV2; D gene: NA; CDR3 length: 11; CDR3 DNA: TGTGCCAGCAGGGCCCTAATGGGGGCTTTCTTT; CDR3 protein: CASRALMGAFF
clone size: NA; J gene: TRBJ2-7; V gene: TRBV2; D gene: TRBD1; CDR3 length: 14; CDR3 DNA: TGTGCCAGCAGTGTTCCAGGGGGCTGGTACGAGCAGTACTTC; CDR3 protein: CASSVPGGWYEQYF
clone size: NA; J gene: TRBJ2-2; V gene: TRBV11-1; D gene: NA; CDR3 length: 13; CDR3 DNA: TGTGCCAGCAGCCTCGATAACACCGGGGAGCTGTTTTTT; CDR3 protein: CASSLDNTGELFF
clone size: NA; J gene: TRBJ2-2; V gene: TRBV10-3; D gene: TRBD1; CDR3 length: 18; CDR3 DNA: TGTGCCATCAGTGACCCCCCAACAGGGGTCGTGGGGGATCGGGAGCTGTTTTTT; CDR3 protein: CAISDPPTGVVGDRELFF
clone size: NA; J gene: TRBJ1-2; V gene: TRBV10-3; D gene: NA; CDR3 length: 14; CDR3 DNA: TGTGCCATCAGTTCCAGGACGGTGAACTATGGCTACACCTTC; CDR3 protein: CAISSRTVNYGYTF
clone size: NA; J gene: TRBJ2-7; V gene: TRBV5-1; D gene: NA; CDR3 length: 16; CDR3 DNA: TGCGCCAGCAGCCAAGTCCGGGACTTGAACACCTACGAGCAGTACTTC; CDR3 protein: CASSQVRDLNTYEQYF
clone size: NA; J gene: TRBJ1-5; V gene: TRBV28; D gene: NA; CDR3 length: 14; CDR3 DNA: TGTGCCAGCAGCCCCCCATCGGGAAATCAGCCCCAGCATTTT; CDR3 protein: CASSPPSGNQPQHF
clone size: NA; J gene: TRBJ2-6; V gene: TRBV28; D gene: NA; CDR3 length: 15; CDR3 DNA: TGTGCCAGCAGTATTTCCCTCCCTGGGGCCAACGTCCTGACTTTC; CDR3 protein: CASSISLPGANVLTF
clone size: NA; J gene: TRBJ2-1; V gene: TRBV1; D gene: NA; CDR3 length: 16; CDR3 DNA: TGCACCAGCAGCCACCCTAGCGGGGGGTCCTACAATGAGCAGTTCTTC; CDR3 protein: CTSSHPSGGSYNEQFF
clone size: NA; J gene: TRBJ1-6; V gene: TRBV27; D gene: NA; CDR3 length: 13; CDR3 DNA: TGTGCCAGCAGTTCCCAATGGGGGTCACCCCTCCACTTT; CDR3 protein: CASSSQWGSPLHF
clone size: NA; J gene: TRBJ1-3; V gene: TRBV7-3; D gene: NA; CDR3 length: 12; CDR3 DNA: TGTGCCAGCAGCTTTCCTGGGGGCACCATATATTTT; CDR3 protein: CASSFPGGTIYF
clone size: NA; J gene: TRBJ2-1; V gene: TRBV27; D gene: NA; CDR3 length: 15; CDR3 DNA: TGTGCCAGCAGCCCAGGGGTTTTGGGGGGAAATGAGCAGTTCTTC; CDR3 protein: CASSPGVLGGNEQFF
clone size: NA; J gene: TRBJ1-3; V gene: TRBV2; D gene: NA; CDR3 length: 16; CDR3 DNA: TGTGCCAGCAGTGAAGGGCGGATACTCTCTGGAAACACCATATATTTT; CDR3 protein: CASSEGRILSGNTIYF
clone size: NA; J gene: TRBJ2-7; V gene: TRBV5-4; D gene: NA; CDR3 length: 14; CDR3 DNA: TGTGCCAGCAGCTTGGAGGTAGGGACCTACGAGCAGTACTTC; CDR3 protein: CASSLEVGTYEQYF
clone size: NA; J gene: TRBJ2-3; V gene: TRBV4-3; D gene: NA; CDR3 length: 17; CDR3 DNA: TGCGCCAGCAGCCAAGAACCGCCCGGGGATCGCACAGATACGCAGTATTTT; CDR3 protein: CASSQEPPGDRTDTQYF
clone size: NA; J gene: TRBJ1-2; V gene: TRBV4-3; D gene: NA; CDR3 length: 16; CDR3 DNA: TGCGCCAGCAGCCAAGAAAGCTGGGGGCACGACTATGGCTACACCTTC; CDR3 protein: CASSQESWGHDYGYTF
clone size: NA; J gene: TRBJ1-1; V gene: TRBV19; D gene: NA; CDR3 length: 14; CDR3 DNA: TGTGCCAGTAGTATCTGGCCCAGGAACACTGAAGCTTTCTTT; CDR3 protein: CASSIWPRNTEAFF